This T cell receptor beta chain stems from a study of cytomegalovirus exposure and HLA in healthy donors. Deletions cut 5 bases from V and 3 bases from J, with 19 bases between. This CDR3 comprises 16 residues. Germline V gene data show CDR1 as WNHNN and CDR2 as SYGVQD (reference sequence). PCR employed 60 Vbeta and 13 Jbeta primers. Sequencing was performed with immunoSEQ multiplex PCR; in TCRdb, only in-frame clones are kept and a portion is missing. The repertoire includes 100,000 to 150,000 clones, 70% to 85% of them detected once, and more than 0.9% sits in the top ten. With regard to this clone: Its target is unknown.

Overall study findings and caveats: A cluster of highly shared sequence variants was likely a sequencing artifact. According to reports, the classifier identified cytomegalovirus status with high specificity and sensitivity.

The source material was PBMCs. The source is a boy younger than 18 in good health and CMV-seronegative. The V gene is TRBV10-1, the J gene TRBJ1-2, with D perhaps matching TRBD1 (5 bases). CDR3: CASSYRGARADYGYTF. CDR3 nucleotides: TGCGCCAGCAGTTACCGTGGGGCCAGGGCCGACTATGGCTACACCTTC.